This TCR beta chain was identified during a study of T cell clones after liver transplantation. Background on the study: A pre-transplant mixed lymphocyte reaction with TCRbeta sequencing defined graft-donor-reactive clones followed in post-transplant blood. Three of the eight recipients were HCV-positive; the rest had non-autoimmune, non-viral transplant indications. Study-wide results and limits: Graft donor-reactive T cells may have migrated into the graft rather than being deleted.

Worth noting for this clone: Its antigen remains unidentified.

The CDR3 consists of 12 residues. V was cut by 5 bases and J by 7 bases, with 6 bases left in between. CDR1 and CDR2 from the germline V gene are SGHDN and FVKESK. Sequenced by immunoSEQ multiplex PCR; TCRdb stores in-frame clones only, minus some. The sample has tens of thousands of clones; around 75% are singletons. The chain employs TRBV14 and TRBJ1-6; no definite D call. This TCR was recovered from a human donor who received a liver transplant. The specimen was CD4+ T cells from blood, collected before liver transplant. The CDR3 loop reads CASSLQNSPLHF. CDR3 sequence (DNA): TGTGCCAGCAGCTTACAGAATTCACCCCTCCACTTT.